This is a list of T cell receptor beta chains from one sample in a study of cytomegalovirus exposure and HLA in healthy donors. The data were produced by immunoSEQ multiplex PCR, yet TCRdb's version contains in-frame clones alone and is incomplete. The sample has approximately 130,000 clones; around 80% are singletons. The sample was PBMCs. These receptors all come from a man aged 50 to 59 in good health and CMV-seronegative. Both conserved end residues are part of each CDR3. D genes are given only for firm matches. Expanded clones get a size class; other rows say once, few or many, or leave the size out.

j_call,d_call,clone_size,v_call,cdr3_length,cdr3_nt,cdr3_aa
TRBJ1-2,TRBD1,-,TRBV7-9,19,TGTGCCAGCAGCCGGCGGGAAAGGACAGGGGTGAAGTACGACTATGGCTACACCTTC,CASSRRERTGVKYDYGYTF
TRBJ1-5,-,-,TRBV27,14,TGTGCCAGCAGTGTTATCGGTGGCAATCAGCCCCAGCATTTT,CASSVIGGNQPQHF
TRBJ2-7,-,-,TRBV7-3,14,TGTGCCAGCAGAGATGGGCCGCAGGGCTACGAGCAGTACTTC,CASRDGPQGYEQYF
TRBJ1-5,-,-,TRBV2,15,TGTGCCAGCAGTGAGTCAGGGCCATTCAATCAGCCCCAGCATTTT,CASSESGPFNQPQHF
TRBJ1-1,-,few,TRBV27,13,TGTGCCAGCAGCCTCGGTGAGAACACTGAAGCTTTCTTT,CASSLGENTEAFF
TRBJ2-3,TRBD2,-,TRBV27,13,TGTGCCAGCAGTCAAGCGGGGGGAGATACGCAGTATTTT,CASSQAGGDTQYF
TRBJ2-5,-,-,TRBV6-1,11,TGTGCCAGCAGCCTTCCGGAGACCCAGTACTTC,CASSLPETQYF
TRBJ2-5,-,few,TRBV7-8,12,TGTGCCAGCAGCTGGCAGGGAGAGACCCAGTACTTC,CASSWQGETQYF
TRBJ1-5,-,-,TRBV19,15,TGTGCCAGTAGTCCATGGGGCAGTCACAATCAGCCCCAGCATTTT,CASSPWGSHNQPQHF
TRBJ2-7,TRBD2,few,TRBV6-1,15,TGTGCCAGCAGTGAAGCAGGTGGGACTAGCTACGAGCAGTACTTC,CASSEAGGTSYEQYF
TRBJ1-3,-,few,TRBV15,17,TGTGCCACCAGCAGCGGCCTTGGGGCGCTCCCTGGAAACACCATATATTTT,CATSSGLGALPGNTIYF
TRBJ2-7,-,once,TRBV4-1,15,TGCGCCAGCAGCCAAGATACCGAGACAGCCTACGAGCAGTACTTC,CASSQDTETAYEQYF
TRBJ1-5,-,once,TRBV7-8,15,TGTGCCAGCAGCCCGACAGTAACCGGCAATCAGCCCCAGCATTTT,CASSPTVTGNQPQHF
TRBJ2-7,TRBD1,-,TRBV4-3,15,TGCGCCAGCAGCCAAGATCGGACAGGCTCCTACGAGCAGTACTTC,CASSQDRTGSYEQYF
TRBJ2-7,TRBD1,-,TRBV5-6,15,TGTGCCAGCAGCAGGGACAGGGAGGGGGCGGACGAGCAGTACTTC,CASSRDREGADEQYF
TRBJ2-7,TRBD2,-,TRBV30,14,TGTGCCTGGAGCCTACTAGCGGCCTCCTACGAGCAGTACTTC,CAWSLLAASYEQYF
TRBJ2-1,-,-,TRBV5-6,14,TGTGCCAGCAGCTTCCAAACTTCATGGAATGAGCAGTTCTTC,CASSFQTSWNEQFF
TRBJ1-5,TRBD1,-,TRBV9,20,TGTGCCAGCAGCGCAAACAAGATCGACAGGGGCGTTCGGGAAAATCAGCCCCAGCATTTT,CASSANKIDRGVRENQPQHF
TRBJ1-5,-,-,TRBV30,15,TGTGCCTGGAGTACTTCCGCAGTAGCGCATCAGCCCCAGCATTTT,CAWSTSAVAHQPQHF
TRBJ2-7,TRBD2,-,TRBV7-9,14,TGTGCCAGCAGCTCCTCAGCGGGGGGCCCTGAGCAGTACTTC,CASSSSAGGPEQYF
TRBJ2-2,TRBD1,-,TRBV10-3,15,TGTGCCATCAGCCCGGGACAGGGGGACACCGGGGAGCTGTTTTTT,CAISPGQGDTGELFF
TRBJ1-2,-,-,TRBV19,15,TGTGCCAGTAGTTCTACCCCTACAGGGTTCTATGGCTACACCTTC,CASSSTPTGFYGYTF
TRBJ1-2,-,-,TRBV7-2,14,TGTGCCAGCAGCTTTGATGCAGGCCTCTATGGCTACACCTTC,CASSFDAGLYGYTF
TRBJ1-1,-,-,TRBV19,14,TGTGCCAGTAGTATAGGGGTAGCGAACACTGAAGCTTTCTTT,CASSIGVANTEAFF
TRBJ2-7,-,-,TRBV28,12,TGTGCCAGCAGTCAAGGGGCCTACGAGCAGTACTTC,CASSQGAYEQYF
TRBJ2-3,-,-,TRBV18,14,TGTGCCAGCTCACTCGCTCTCTCTAGCGATACGCAGTATTTT,CASSLALSSDTQYF
TRBJ1-6,-,-,TRBV4-2,15,TGTGCCAGCAGCCAAGTACTGGTTTCGGGGTCACCCCTCCACTTT,CASSQVLVSGSPLHF
TRBJ1-6,-,-,TRBV10-3,14,TGTGCCATCAGTGAGACAGGGACCAATTCACCCCTCCACTTT,CAISETGTNSPLHF
TRBJ2-7,-,-,TRBV2,19,TGTGCCAGCAGTGAAGTATGGGGGGGGGCCTCTTCGTCAGGGAACGAGCAGTACTTC,CASSEVWGGASSSGNEQYF
TRBJ2-7,TRBD1,-,TRBV27,15,TGTGCCAGCAGTTTGACAGGGCGCGCCCCTTACGAGCAGTACTTC,CASSLTGRAPYEQYF
TRBJ1-6,-,-,TRBV4-2,17,TGTGCCAGACCGGATCGGACGGGACAAAAGAACAGGTCACCCCTCCACTTT,CARPDRTGQKNRSPLHF
TRBJ1-3,-,-,TRBV6-6,12,TGTGCCAGCAGTTACCCATCAGACACCATATATTTT,CASSYPSDTIYF
TRBJ2-5,TRBD2,-,TRBV7-9,16,TGTGCCAGCACCCTATGGATAGCGGGGCAGAGGGAGACCCAGTACTTC,CASTLWIAGQRETQYF
TRBJ2-1,TRBD2,-,TRBV18,15,TGTGCCAGCTCACCAGAGCGGGGGTCCTACAATGAGCAGTTCTTC,CASSPERGSYNEQFF
TRBJ2-5,TRBD1,-,TRBV7-2,13,TGTGCCAGCAGCTCCCGACAGGGCCAGACCCAGTACTTC,CASSSRQGQTQYF
TRBJ2-7,TRBD2,-,TRBV28,13,TGTGCCAGCAGTTTAGGGGGAGGGTACGAGCAGTACTTC,CASSLGGGYEQYF
TRBJ2-7,TRBD2,-,TRBV18,14,TGTGCCAGCAGCCACCCGGCGGGGGATGGCGAGCAGTACTTC,CASSHPAGDGEQYF
TRBJ2-3,-,-,TRBV18,12,TGTGCCAGCTCAACTTTCTCAGATACGCAGTATTTT,CASSTFSDTQYF
TRBJ2-2,-,-,TRBV11-2,12,TGTGCCAGCACCGTGGGCGCCGGGGAGCTGTTTTTT,CASTVGAGELFF
TRBJ2-1,-,-,TRBV5-1,15,TGCGCCAGCGCTCGGGACGGGGGGCCCTACAATGAGCAGTTCTTC,CASARDGGPYNEQFF
TRBJ1-3,TRBD1,-,TRBV9,15,TGTGCCAGCAGCTCACGGCGACAGGGAGGAAACACCATATATTTT,CASSSRRQGGNTIYF
TRBJ2-7,-,-,TRBV15,14,TGTGCCACCAGCAGCCGGGACGGAGGGGACGAGCAGTACTTC,CATSSRDGGDEQYF
TRBJ2-3,-,-,TRBV29-1,16,TGCAGCGTCGGCGGGTCCGACTACTCACGCACAGATACGCAGTATTTT,CSVGGSDYSRTDTQYF
TRBJ1-1,-,-,TRBV29-1,13,TGCAGCGTTGAAATCAGTATGAACACTGAAGCTTTCTTT,CSVEISMNTEAFF
TRBJ1-2,-,-,TRBV7-2,15,TGTGCCAGCAGCAGGGGGGGCCAGGCTAACTATGGCTACACCTTC,CASSRGGQANYGYTF
TRBJ2-7,-,-,TRBV30,16,TGTGCCTGGAGTGTAAACGGGGACATGAGGAAAGTCGCGCAGTACTTC,CAWSVNGDMRKVAQYF
TRBJ2-3,-,-,TRBV7-9,12,TGTGCCAGCAGCTCGGGCACAGATACGCAGTATTTT,CASSSGTDTQYF
TRBJ2-7,TRBD1,-,TRBV12-5,13,TGTGCTAGTGGCCCACAGGGGGCCTACGAGCAGTACTTC,CASGPQGAYEQYF
TRBJ1-4,TRBD1,-,TRBV29-1,13,TGCAGCGGTACCGGGACAGGGAATGAAAAACTGTTTTTT,CSGTGTGNEKLFF
TRBJ1-3,-,-,TRBV19,12,TGTGCCACCGGGAGCTCTGGAAACACCATATATTTT,CATGSSGNTIYF
TRBJ1-1,-,few,TRBV5-5,14,TGTGCCAGCAGCTCCCCCTGGGCTCGCACTGAAGCTTTCTTT,CASSSPWARTEAFF
TRBJ2-1,-,-,TRBV5-6,13,TGTGCCAGCAGCTTGGGGGGGGTCCCTGAGCAGTTCTTC,CASSLGGVPEQFF
TRBJ2-7,TRBD1,-,TRBV5-4,14,TGTGCCAGCAGCTTGAGGGGGACAGCCTACGAGCAGTACTTC,CASSLRGTAYEQYF
TRBJ1-1,-,-,TRBV5-6,11,TGTGCCAGCAGCTTAGGAGGGGAAGCTTTCTTT,CASSLGGEAFF
TRBJ1-2,TRBD1,-,TRBV7-8,14,TGTGCCAGCAACTACGGGACAGATAACTATGGCTACACCTTC,CASNYGTDNYGYTF
TRBJ2-3,TRBD2,-,TRBV30,14,TGTGCCTGGGCGGGGGGGCGTAGGGCAGATACGCAGTATTTT,CAWAGGRRADTQYF
TRBJ2-2,TRBD1,-,TRBV9,13,TGTGCCAGCACGAGACAGGGAGCCGGGGAGCTGTTTTTT,CASTRQGAGELFF
TRBJ2-1,-,-,TRBV29-1,12,TGCAGCGTTGTGGGGCTAGTGGTTGAGCAGTTCTTC,CSVVGLVVEQFF
TRBJ2-5,-,-,TRBV18,12,TGTGCCAGCTCACCGTCACAAGAGACCCAGTACTTC,CASSPSQETQYF